Described below is a single T cell receptor beta chain sequence and its context. Clones were sequenced by immunoSEQ multiplex PCR, and TCRdb holds only the in-frame ones, with some missing. The sample lists about 170,000 clones; 84% were seen once. CDR3 length equals 16 residues. The V segment lost 3 bases and the J segment 6 bases; nucleotides outside the gene matches: 4. The germline V gene has CDR1 KGHSH and CDR2 LQKENI. The data derive from a study of blood T cell repertoires in COVID-19. Study-wide background: Sample material is recorded as cDNA or gDNA derived from T cells, B-cell-depleted T cells, or PBMCs.

The rearrangement links TRBV18 to TRBJ1-6, with 11 bases aligning to TRBD1. The sequence was collected from a young man with active or convalescent COVID-19. Sequencing input: peripheral blood. The CDR3 DNA is TGTGCCAGCTCACCCGGGACAGGGGGGGGTAATTCACCCCTCCACTTT. Its protein product is CASSPGTGGGNSPLHF.